This T cell receptor beta chain originates from a study of Ad26.COV2.S vaccination and SARS-CoV-2 variants. Study at large: Donor got 5x10^10 or 1x10^11 viral particles of Ad26.COV2.S.

The treatment was: roughly 20 received Ad26.COV2.S at low or high dose, single or two shots; about five received placebo; per-sample allocation not given. At day 63 after the first vaccine or placebo injection, samples were drawn. Study findings and constraints: Substantial breadth in spike-specific CD8+ and CD4+ T cell responses was reportedly seen after vaccination.

TCRdb's copy holds only in-frame clones and misses some; the assay was immunoSEQ multiplex PCR. The sample shows 400,000 to 450,000 clones, over 75% of them seen only once. This clone was counted a single time. Its antigen is undetermined. At the DNA level, this CDR3 is encoded by other sequences in the same sample as well. This specimen was peripheral blood, taken in a trial of Ad26.COV2.S vaccine versus placebo. The origin of this receptor is a person between 18 and 60 years old who received the Ad26.COV2.S COVID-19 vaccine or a placebo.

CDR3 loop: CASSLTGYEQYF. In DNA form, the CDR3 reads TGTGCCAGCAGCTTGACAGGGTACGAGCAGTACTTC. This chain connects TRBV7-9 to TRBJ2-7, with 7 bases matching TRBD1. The CDR3 runs 12 residues. With V trimmed by 3 bases and J by 4 bases, 0 bases remained unmatched. CDR1 is SEHNR and CDR2 is FQNEAQ in the germline V gene (reference sequence).